The clone carrying this T cell receptor (beta chain) has a handful of counts. Its matching antigen is unknown. The data were obtained in a study of identical twins. Study outcomes and limitations: While abundant cord blood beta clonotypes carried fewer insertions, memory repertoires showed no such pattern. When twins shared out-of-frame alpha sequences, those sequences had excess low generation probability.

One entry per CDR3 protein results from TCRdb running MiXCR on the 5' RACE reads. The sample has approximately 190,000 distinct CDR3 sequences, roughly 15% seen once. Germline values: CDR1 SGHAT, CDR2 FQDESV (reference sequence). This CDR3 region has 18 residues. Trimming cost V 2 bases and J 1 base, with 19 bases left between them. The same data also went into a second study, on T cells expressing NK-cell markers. From that second work: The authors sequenced eight donors, of whom seven were HCMV-seropositive and one was seronegative. Several donors likewise had their CD3+CD56-NKG2C+ fraction led by these clonotypes.

The receptor was isolated from a woman between 18 and 29 years old in good health. The chain links TRBV11-1 to TRBJ2-3; D might be TRBD1 (5 bases). Sequences were obtained from CD8+ T cells sorted from blood. The CDR3 DNA follows: TGTGCCAGCAGCTTAAGGAAGGGGCTTCAGCCTCGCACAGATACGCAGTATTTT. This codes for CASSLRKGLQPRTDTQYF.